The TCR beta chain under discussion was sequenced for a study of shared clonotypes between healthy human individuals. Study-level results: Among donors, clonotype sharing was expected to be affected by sequencing depth. What limited the represented genetic and exposure-history diversity was the small number of donors.

In regard to this clone: As yet, its antigen is unknown.

Selected positively for CCR7 and CD45RO-negative, naive CD8 cells excluded terminally differentiated effector memory CD45RA+ cells. The protocol was immunoSEQ multiplex PCR, while the TCRdb copy is restricted to in-frame clones and leaves out a portion. The sample holds hundreds of thousands of clones; about 96% are singletons and the top ten take under 0.25%. V was pared by 2 bases and J by 2 bases, with 6 bases of the junction left unmatched. CDR3 length: 14 residues. Germline CDR1 is SQVTM and CDR2 is ANQGSEA. The receptor's source is a man younger than 45 in good health. The material sequenced was naive CD8+ T cells sorted from blood. The rearrangement uses TRBV29-1 and TRBJ2-7; 7 bases align to TRBD2. The CDR3 nucleotides read TGCAGCGTTGAAATTACTAGCGATACCTACGAGCAGTACTTC. Protein: CSVEITSDTYEQYF.